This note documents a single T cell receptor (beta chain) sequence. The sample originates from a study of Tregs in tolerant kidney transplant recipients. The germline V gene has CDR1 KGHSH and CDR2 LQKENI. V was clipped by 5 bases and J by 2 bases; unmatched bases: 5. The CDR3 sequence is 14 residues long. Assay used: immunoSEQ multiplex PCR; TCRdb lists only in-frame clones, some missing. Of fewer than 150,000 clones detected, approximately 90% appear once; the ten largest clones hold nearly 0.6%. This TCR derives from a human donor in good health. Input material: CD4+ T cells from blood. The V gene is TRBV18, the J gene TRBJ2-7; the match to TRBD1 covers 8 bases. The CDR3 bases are TGTGCCAGCTCAGAAGACAGGGGTGCCTACGAGCAGTACTTC. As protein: CASSEDRGAYEQYF.